The subject of this entry is one TCR beta chain. V trimming: 9 bases; J trimming: 8 bases; junction bases outside the gene matches: 10. Looked up from germline, CDR1 is MDHEN and CDR2 is SYDVKM. This CDR3 comprises 15 residues. The data originate from a study of shared clonotypes between healthy human individuals. Original analysis: Filtering was not the same, since immunoSEQ gave junction-only sequences without quality scores. TCRdb keeps only in-frame clones here, not all; method: immunoSEQ multiplex PCR. The D gene and trimming were derived from the DNA, and the V and J assignments and clone size from that table. Among over 850,000 clones, about 80% were seen once, and the ten largest hold approximately 0.52%.

Material for sequencing was memory CD4+ T cells from PBMCs. Subset given: CD45RA-negative fraction. This TCR was sampled from a man younger than 35 in good health. Some clones in this sample may be carry-over from other donors' samples. The V and J genes are TRBV28 and TRBJ2-1, with 13 bases that match TRBD2. The CDR3 sequence: CASYGRTSGRYEQFF. Here the CDR3 DNA reads TGTGCCAGTTATGGTAGGACTAGCGGGAGATATGAGCAGTTCTTC.